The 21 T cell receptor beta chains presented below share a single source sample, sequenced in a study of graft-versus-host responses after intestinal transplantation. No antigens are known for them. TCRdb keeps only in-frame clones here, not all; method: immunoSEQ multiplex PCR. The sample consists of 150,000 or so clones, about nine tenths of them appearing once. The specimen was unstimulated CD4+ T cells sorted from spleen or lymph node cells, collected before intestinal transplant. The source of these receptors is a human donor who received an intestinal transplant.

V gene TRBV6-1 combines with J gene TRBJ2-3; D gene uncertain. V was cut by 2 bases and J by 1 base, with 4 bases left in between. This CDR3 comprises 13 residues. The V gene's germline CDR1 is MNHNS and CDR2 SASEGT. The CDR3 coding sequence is TGTGCCAGCAGTGAATCCGGCACAGATACGCAGTATTTT. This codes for CASSESGTDTQYF.

The CDR3 here is CASSYINRDTPSYEQYF. As DNA, the CDR3 is TGTGCCAGCAGCTATATTAACCGGGACACCCCATCCTACGAGCAGTACTTC. The genes are TRBV7-8 and TRBJ2-5, with a weak D call TRBD1 (6 bases). The J call is in doubt because the DNA end fits TRBJ2-7 better. The CDR3 has 17 residues. Germline V gene sequence: CDR1 SGHVS, CDR2 FQNEAQ.

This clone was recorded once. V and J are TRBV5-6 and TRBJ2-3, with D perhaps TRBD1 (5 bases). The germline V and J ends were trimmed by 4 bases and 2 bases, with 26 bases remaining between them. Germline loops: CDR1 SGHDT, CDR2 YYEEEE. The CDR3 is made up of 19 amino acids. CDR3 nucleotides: TGTGCCAGCAGCCCCCTTGGGCGTGTTGGCAGGGCCATCACAGATACGCAGTATTTT. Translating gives CASSPLGRVGRAITDTQYF. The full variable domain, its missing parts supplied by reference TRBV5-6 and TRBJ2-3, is DAGVTQSPTHLIKTRGQQVTLRCSPKSGHDTVSWYQQALGQGPQFIFQYYEEEERQRGNFPDRFSGHQFPNYSSELNVNALLLGDSALYLCASSPLGRVGRAITDTQYFGPGTRLTVL.

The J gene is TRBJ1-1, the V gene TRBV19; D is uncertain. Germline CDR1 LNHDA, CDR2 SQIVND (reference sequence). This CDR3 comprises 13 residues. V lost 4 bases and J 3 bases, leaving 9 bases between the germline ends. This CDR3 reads CASSRLRYTEAFF. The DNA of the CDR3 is TGTGCCAGTAGTAGACTTAGGTACACTGAAGCTTTCTTT.

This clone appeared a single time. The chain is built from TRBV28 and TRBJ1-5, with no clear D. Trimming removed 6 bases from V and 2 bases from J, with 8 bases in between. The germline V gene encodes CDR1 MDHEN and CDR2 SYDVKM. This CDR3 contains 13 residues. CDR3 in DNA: TGTGCCAGCAGGGTTTGGGGCAATCAGCCCCAGCATTTT. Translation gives CASRVWGNQPQHF.

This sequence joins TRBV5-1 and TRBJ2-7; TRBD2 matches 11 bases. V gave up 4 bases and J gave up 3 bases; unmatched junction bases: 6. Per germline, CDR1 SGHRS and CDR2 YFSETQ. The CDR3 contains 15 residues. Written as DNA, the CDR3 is TGCGCCAGCAGCACGGGACTAGCGGCCGTCTACGAGCAGTACTTC. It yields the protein CASSTGLAAVYEQYF.

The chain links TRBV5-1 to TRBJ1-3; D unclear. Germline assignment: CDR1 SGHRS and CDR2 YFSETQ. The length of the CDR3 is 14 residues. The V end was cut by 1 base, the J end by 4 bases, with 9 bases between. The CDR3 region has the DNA TGCGCCAGCAGCTTGATCAGAGACGGAAACACCATATATTTT. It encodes CASSLIRDGNTIYF.

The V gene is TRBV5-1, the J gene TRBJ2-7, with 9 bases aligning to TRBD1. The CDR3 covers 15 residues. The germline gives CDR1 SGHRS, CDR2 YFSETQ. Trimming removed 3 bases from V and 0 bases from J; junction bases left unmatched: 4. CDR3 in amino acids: CASSSPGQGSYEQYF. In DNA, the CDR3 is TGCGCCAGCAGCTCTCCGGGACAGGGCTCCTACGAGCAGTACTTC. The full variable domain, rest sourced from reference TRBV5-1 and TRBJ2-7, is KAGVTQTPRYLIKTRGQQVTLSCSPISGHRSVSWYQQTPGQGLQFLFEYFSETQRNKGNFPGRFSGRQFSNSRSEMNVSTLELGDSALYLCASSSPGQGSYEQYFGPGTRLTVT.

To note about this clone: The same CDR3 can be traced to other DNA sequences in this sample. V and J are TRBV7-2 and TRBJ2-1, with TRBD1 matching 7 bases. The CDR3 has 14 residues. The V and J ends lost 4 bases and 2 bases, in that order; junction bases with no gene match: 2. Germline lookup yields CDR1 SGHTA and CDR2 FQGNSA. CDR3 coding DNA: TGTGCCAGCAGCTCCGACAGGGCCTACAATGAGCAGTTCTTC. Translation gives CASSSDRAYNEQFF.

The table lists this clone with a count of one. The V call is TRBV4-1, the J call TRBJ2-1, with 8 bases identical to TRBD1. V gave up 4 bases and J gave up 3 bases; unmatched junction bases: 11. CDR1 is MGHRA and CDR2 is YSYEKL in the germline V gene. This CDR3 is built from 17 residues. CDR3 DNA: TGCGCCAGCAGCCGGAAATTACAGGGGGTGTTCTACAATGAGCAGTTCTTC. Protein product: CASSRKLQGVFYNEQFF.

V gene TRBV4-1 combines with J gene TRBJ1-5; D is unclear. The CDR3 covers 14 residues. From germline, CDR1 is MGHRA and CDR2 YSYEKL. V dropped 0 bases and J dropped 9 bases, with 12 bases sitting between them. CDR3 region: CASSQEGGVSPQHF. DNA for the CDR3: TGCGCCAGCAGCCAAGAGGGCGGTGTTTCGCCCCAGCATTTT.

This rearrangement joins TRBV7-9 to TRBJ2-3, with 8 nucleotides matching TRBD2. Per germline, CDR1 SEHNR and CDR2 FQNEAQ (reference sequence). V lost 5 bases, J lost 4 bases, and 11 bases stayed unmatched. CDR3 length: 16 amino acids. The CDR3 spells CASSPARSGSSDTQYF. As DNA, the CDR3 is TGTGCCAGCAGCCCCGCTCGGAGCGGGAGCTCAGATACGCAGTATTTT.

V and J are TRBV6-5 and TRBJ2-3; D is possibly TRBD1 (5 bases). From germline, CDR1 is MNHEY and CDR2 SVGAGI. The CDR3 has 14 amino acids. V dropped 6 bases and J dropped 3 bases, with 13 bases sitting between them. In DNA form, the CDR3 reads TGTGCCAGCAGCCCTCTACCAGGGACAGATACGCAGTATTTT. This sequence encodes CASSPLPGTDTQYF.

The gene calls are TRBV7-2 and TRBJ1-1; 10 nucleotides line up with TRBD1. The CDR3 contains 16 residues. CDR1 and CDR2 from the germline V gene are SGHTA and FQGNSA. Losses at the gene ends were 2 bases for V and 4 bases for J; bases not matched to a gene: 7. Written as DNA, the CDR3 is TGTGCCAGCAGCTTACTTGGTCGGACAGGGGGCACTGAAGCTTTCTTT. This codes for CASSLLGRTGGTEAFF.

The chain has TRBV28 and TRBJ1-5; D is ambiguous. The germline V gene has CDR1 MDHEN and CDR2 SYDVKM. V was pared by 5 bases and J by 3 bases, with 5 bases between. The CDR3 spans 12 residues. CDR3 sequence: CASSPYNQPQHF. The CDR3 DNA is TGTGCCAGCAGTCCCTACAATCAGCCCCAGCATTTT.

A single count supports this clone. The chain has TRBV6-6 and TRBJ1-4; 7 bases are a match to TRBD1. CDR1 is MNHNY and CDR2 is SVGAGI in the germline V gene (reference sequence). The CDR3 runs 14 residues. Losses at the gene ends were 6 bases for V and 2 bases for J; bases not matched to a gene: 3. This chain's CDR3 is CASRIRGTNEKLFF. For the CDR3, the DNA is TGTGCCAGCAGGATCAGGGGGACTAATGAAAAACTGTTTTTT.

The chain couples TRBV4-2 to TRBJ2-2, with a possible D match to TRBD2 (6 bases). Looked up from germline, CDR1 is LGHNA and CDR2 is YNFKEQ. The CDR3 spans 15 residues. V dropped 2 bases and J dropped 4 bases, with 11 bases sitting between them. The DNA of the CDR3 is TGTGCCAGCAGCCAACAGGGCGGGACCACCGGGGAGCTGTTTTTT. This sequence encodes CASSQQGGTTGELFF.

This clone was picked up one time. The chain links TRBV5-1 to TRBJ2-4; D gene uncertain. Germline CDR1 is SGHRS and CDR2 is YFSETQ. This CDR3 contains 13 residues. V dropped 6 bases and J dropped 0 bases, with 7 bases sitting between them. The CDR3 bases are TGCGCCAGCAAAGCCCTAGCCAAAAACATTCAGTACTTC. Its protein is CASKALAKNIQYF.

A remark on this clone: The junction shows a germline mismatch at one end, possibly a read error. CDR3 bases: TGCAGTGCTAGAGGGGGGGGAACACCCCAGTTC. Translating it yields CSARGGGTPQF. This chain uses TRBV20-1 with TRBJ2-7; 7 nucleotides line up with TRBD2. This CDR3 has 11 amino acids. Per the germline V gene, CDR1 is DFQATT and CDR2 is SNEGSKA (reference sequence).

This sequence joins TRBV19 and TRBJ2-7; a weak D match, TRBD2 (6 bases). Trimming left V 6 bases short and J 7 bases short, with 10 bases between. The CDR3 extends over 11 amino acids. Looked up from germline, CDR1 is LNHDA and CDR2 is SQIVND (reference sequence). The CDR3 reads CASSEGREQYF. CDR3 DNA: TGTGCCAGTAGCGAGGGGAGGGAGCAGTACTTC. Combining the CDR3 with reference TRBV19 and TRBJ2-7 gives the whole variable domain DGGITQSPKYLFRKEGQNVTLSCEQNLNHDAMYWYRQDPGQGLRLIYYSQIVNDFQKGDIAEGYSVSREKKESFPLTVTSAQKNPTAFYLCASSEGREQYFGPGTRLTVT.

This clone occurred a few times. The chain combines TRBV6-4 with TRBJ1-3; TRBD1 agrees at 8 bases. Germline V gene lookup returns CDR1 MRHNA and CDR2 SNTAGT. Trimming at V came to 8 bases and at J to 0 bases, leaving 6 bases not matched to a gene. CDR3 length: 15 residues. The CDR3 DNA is TGTGCCAGCGGGCAGGGGGCCCACTCTGGAAACACCATATATTTT. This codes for CASGQGAHSGNTIYF.